These 19 T cell receptor beta chains were sequenced from one sample in a study of T cells in Graves' hyperthyroidism and ophthalmopathy. The investigators amplified TCR beta CDR3 regions from RNA transcripts. With the HTBI primer set, the TCR CDR3 went through a first round of RT-PCR. MiXCR, applied by TCRdb to the multiplex PCR reads, yields one record per CDR3 protein. The profile shows hundreds of thousands of distinct CDR3 sequences, more than 30% of them singletons. Input material: blood. The receptor source for this set is a man aged 18 to 29 with Graves' hyperthyroidism.

V usage is TRBV10-3 and J usage is TRBJ1-6; the D gene is possibly TRBD1 (6 bases). Per the germline V gene, CDR1 is ENHRY and CDR2 is SYGVKD. The CDR3 extends over 14 amino acids. V lost 10 bases, J lost 9 bases, and 19 bases lay in between. The DNA for the CDR3 is TGTGCCACCACCCCCGAGGGGGGCGGTTCACCCCTCCACTTT. Amino acid sequence: CATTPEGGGSPLHF.

The chain combines TRBV10-3 with TRBJ1-4; 9 bases fit TRBD1. Trimming took 0 bases from V and 7 from J; bases not matched to a gene: 6. The CDR3 spans 16 residues. Germline CDR1 ENHRY, CDR2 SYGVKD. The CDR3 is CAISESTGGIGEKLFF. The CDR3 DNA reads as TGTGCCATCAGTGAGTCGACAGGGGGGATCGGTGAAAAACTGTTTTTT.

This chain connects TRBV7-8 to TRBJ1-6; possible D gene TRBD1, 6 bases. Trimming cost V 4 bases and J 8 bases, with 15 bases left between them. In germline, CDR1 is SGHVS, CDR2 FQNEAQ. The CDR3 extends over 15 amino acids. The chain's CDR3 is CASSSSRDNDSPLHF. In nucleotides, the CDR3 is TGTGCCAGCAGCTCTTCCCGGGACAACGATTCACCCCTCCACTTT.

Remarks on this clonotype: A much larger clone lies a single base off, so this may be a read error. The V gene is TRBV7-9, the J gene TRBJ1-3; D not resolved. The CDR3 is made up of 13 amino acids. The germline CDR1 and CDR2 sequences are SEHNR and FQNEAQ (reference sequence). The CDR3 region has the DNA TGTGCCAGCATCTTAAATGAACCGGACACCATATATTTT. Its translation is CASILNEPDTIYF.

The chain employs TRBV7-2 and TRBJ1-5, with TRBD1 matching 9 bases. The germline CDR1 and CDR2 sequences are SGHTA and FQGNSA. There are 17 residues in the CDR3. V trimming: 4 bases; J trimming: 4 bases; junction bases outside the gene matches: 11. The CDR3 reads CASSYSGTGTSNQPQHF. For the CDR3, the DNA is TGTGCCAGCAGCTATTCCGGGACAGGGACTTCGAATCAGCCCCAGCATTTT.

Concerning this clonotype: This sequence may be a read error, since a much larger clone differs from it by one base. The chain links TRBV29-1 to TRBJ2-7; D is uncertain. This CDR3 comprises 13 residues. CDR1 is SQVTM and CDR2 is ANQGSEA in the germline V gene. The CDR3 DNA reads as TGCAGCGCTGAAGAGAAAGGAACTGGCGAGCAGTACTTC. This codes for CSAEEKGTGEQYF.

A few counts support this clonotype. The V call is TRBV5-1, the J call TRBJ2-5; D is possibly TRBD1 (5 bases). The CDR3 is made up of 14 amino acids. The ends were cut back, 0 bases at V and 5 bases at J, with 11 bases in the middle. The germline CDR1 and CDR2 sequences are SGHRS and YFSETQ. DNA for the CDR3: TGCGCCAGCAGCTTGGGGGGCAACGGGGAGACCCAGTACTTC. Translation gives CASSLGGNGETQYF.

The chain employs TRBV7-2 and TRBJ2-2; D is uncertain. CDR3 length: 11 amino acids. CDR1 and CDR2 from the germline V gene are SGHTA and FQGNSA. Between the trimmed V and J ends, which lost 9 bases and 4 bases, there was a span of 6 bases. CDR3 in amino acids: CARQRTGELFF. Written as DNA, the CDR3 is TGTGCCAGGCAGCGCACCGGGGAGCTGTTTTTT.

The chain links TRBV10-3 to TRBJ1-1; TRBD1 is a possible D gene (5 bases). The CDR3 sequence is 15 residues long. Germline V lookup: CDR1 ENHRY, CDR2 SYGVKD. Trimming removed 4 bases at V and 2 bases at J, with 14 bases between. The CDR3, as DNA: TGTGCCATCAGTGGGGGCCCTCGGGGTAACACTGAAGCTTTCTTT. Translating gives CAISGGPRGNTEAFF.

This chain connects TRBV7-2 to TRBJ2-5; 10 bases are a match to TRBD2. The germline CDR1 and CDR2 sequences are SGHTA and FQGNSA. The J segment lost 4 bases and the V segment lost 3 bases, leaving 8 bases of the junction unmatched. The CDR3 is made up of 16 amino acids. CDR3 nucleotide sequence: TGTGCCAGCAGCTTCACCAGCGCTAGCGGGGGAGAGACCCAGTACTTC. It codes for CASSFTSASGGETQYF.

This clonotype was observed a few times. V and J are TRBV6-5 and TRBJ1-1, with D possibly being TRBD1 (5 bases). The ends were cut back, 2 bases at V and 0 bases at J, with 10 bases in the middle. CDR3 length: 15 amino acids. Looked up from germline, CDR1 is MNHEY and CDR2 is SVGAGI. The CDR3 sequence is CASSYGGVMNTEAFF. CDR3 bases: TGTGCCAGCAGTTACGGGGGAGTTATGAACACTGAAGCTTTCTTT.

Notes on this clonotype: A much larger clonotype is one base distant, so this may be a read error. The CDR3 DNA reads TGTGCCACCAGTAGCCACACGATTACCGAAGAGACCCAGTACTTC. Protein product: CATSSHTITEETQYF. This sequence joins TRBV24-1 and TRBJ2-5; D not resolved. CDR3 length: 15 amino acids. V was trimmed by 6 bases and J by 3 bases, leaving 16 bases between them. CDR1 is KGHDR, CDR2 SFDVKD, per germline.

The chain is built from TRBV20-1 and TRBJ2-7; D is perhaps TRBD1 (6 bases). The ends were cut back, 4 bases at V and 7 bases at J, with 11 bases in the middle. The CDR3 spans 11 residues. CDR1 is DFQATT, CDR2 SNEGSKA, per germline (reference sequence). As DNA, the CDR3 is TGCAGTGCTATGGGGGCAGGGGAGCAGTACTTC. It is translated as CSAMGAGEQYF.

This rearrangement joins TRBV6-5 to TRBJ1-1; no reliable D call. The CDR3 extends over 14 amino acids. Germline-derived CDR1 and CDR2 are MNHEY and SVGAGI. Trimming removed 4 bases at V and 0 bases at J, with 9 bases between. The CDR3 nucleotides are TGTGCCAGCAGTTCGCGTCTGATGAACACTGAAGCTTTCTTT. Translated: CASSSRLMNTEAFF.

This clonotype has at least ten counts. The V and J genes are TRBV20-1 and TRBJ1-2; 9 bases match TRBD1. CDR3 length: 12 residues. Germline V gene sequence: CDR1 DFQATT, CDR2 SNEGSKA (reference sequence). The junction had 5 bases not matched to a gene; V was cut back by 7 bases and J by 5 bases. The CDR3: CSVTGTGYGYTF. For the CDR3, the DNA is TGCAGTGTGACCGGGACAGGGTATGGCTACACCTTC.

The chain uses TRBV20-1 and TRBJ2-7; D not certain. CDR1 is DFQATT and CDR2 is SNEGSKA in the germline V gene (reference sequence). V was clipped by 5 bases and J by 5 bases, with 16 bases between them. This CDR3 has 13 residues. The CDR3 bases are TGCAGTGCTGGCGAAGCTAGAATGGACGAGCAGTACTTC. The encoded protein is CSAGEARMDEQYF.

This clonotype showed up just once. Possible read error: a much larger clone is one base away. The CDR3 region has the DNA TGTGCCGGCAGTCGTACAAGGAGAGACACTGAAGCTTTCTTT. This translates into CAGSRTRRDTEAFF. The chain combines TRBV7-9 with TRBJ1-1; no clear D gene. Germline V gene lookup returns CDR1 SEHNR and CDR2 FQNEAQ (reference sequence). This CDR3 has 14 residues.

Many counts were recorded for this clonotype. The chain recombines TRBV7-9 with TRBJ2-7, with TRBD1 matching over 9 bases. Germline CDR1 SEHNR, CDR2 FQNEAQ (reference sequence). V lost 4 bases, J lost 6 bases, and 7 bases stayed unmatched. This CDR3 is 14 amino acids long. The CDR3 DNA is TGTGCCAGCAGCTCGCGGACAGGGGAGGGCGAGCAGTACTTC. It translates to CASSSRTGEGEQYF.

This clonotype was counted once. The DNA for the CDR3 is TGTGCCAGCAGCTTAGTATCGGGCCTAAGCTCCTACGAGCAGTACTTC. This gives the protein CASSLVSGLSSYEQYF. The chain carries TRBV7-2 and TRBJ2-7; D is unclear. Trimming took off 1 base at V and 0 bases at J, with 13 bases between the two ends. The CDR3 runs to 16 residues. Germline values: CDR1 SGHTA, CDR2 FQGNSA.